Shown below are 30 T cell receptor beta chains from a single sample sequenced in a study of T cells in Graves' hyperthyroidism and ophthalmopathy. RNA transcripts yielded amplified TCR beta CDR3 regions. Researchers ran a first-round RT-PCR on the TCR CDR3 using the HTBI primer set. From the multiplex PCR reads, TCRdb called clonotypes with MiXCR, one entry per CDR3 protein. The sample contains fewer than 750,000 distinct CDR3 sequences, roughly 15% of which appear only once. The sample consisted of blood. The source is a woman between 50 and 59 years old with Graves' ophthalmopathy.

This clonotype was observed a handful of times. V and J are TRBV5-6 and TRBJ1-6, with TRBD1 matching 11 bases. V lost 6 bases to trimming and J lost 9 bases; unmatched junction nucleotides: 5. This CDR3 contains 14 residues. Germline V gene sequence: CDR1 SGHDT, CDR2 YYEEEE. This chain's CDR3 is CASNTGTGGSPLHF. CDR3 nucleotide sequence: TGTGCCAGCAACACCGGGACAGGGGGTTCACCCCTCCACTTT.

Many counts were recorded for this clonotype. The V and J genes are TRBV11-3 and TRBJ2-7; TRBD1 matches at 8 bases. The CDR3 is 15 amino acids. Germline-derived CDR1 and CDR2 are SGHNT and YENEEA. V shed 6 bases and J 0 bases; nucleotides not matched to a gene: 7. The CDR3 loop is CASSPTGDHSYEQYF. CDR3 DNA sequence: TGTGCCAGCAGTCCGACAGGGGACCACTCCTACGAGCAGTACTTC.

The rearrangement joins TRBV12-3 or TRBV12-4 to TRBJ2-5; D is perhaps TRBD1 (6 bases). Trimming removed 1 base at V and 7 bases at J, with 10 bases between. The CDR3 has 13 amino acids. The CDR3 DNA sequence: TGTGCCAGCAGTTTAGGGGGGCAGGGGACCCAGTACTTC. Translation: CASSLGGQGTQYF.

This clonotype was seen ten or more times. The chain is built from TRBV7-9 and TRBJ1-2; D gene unclear. The germline gives CDR1 SEHNR, CDR2 FQNEAQ (reference sequence). The ends were cut back, 5 bases at V and 2 bases at J, with 15 bases in the middle. This CDR3 spans 15 amino acids. This CDR3 reads CASSKTQDRNYGYTF. The CDR3 nucleotides are TGTGCCAGCAGCAAAACCCAGGACCGAAACTATGGCTACACCTTC.

The CDR3 region has the DNA TGTGCCAGCAGTTCCACCGGGACTAGCTTATACGAGCAGTACTTC. Its translation: CASSSTGTSLYEQYF. V usage is TRBV6-9 and J usage is TRBJ2-7; 9 nucleotides agree with TRBD2. The CDR3 is 15 amino acids. Trimming removed 4 bases from V and 4 bases from J; junction bases left unmatched: 8. Germline CDR1 reads MNHGY; CDR2 reads SVAAGI.

This clonotype was detected many times. The rearrangement joins TRBV6-1 to TRBJ1-1; 8 bases map to TRBD1. V trimming: 7 bases; J trimming: 5 bases; junction bases outside the gene matches: 12. The V gene's germline CDR1 is MNHNS and CDR2 SASEGT. CDR3 size: 15 residues. The CDR3 is CASTYARTGLTEAFF. The CDR3 bases are TGTGCCAGCACCTACGCCCGGACAGGGCTGACTGAAGCTTTCTTT.

At least ten counts were recorded for this clonotype. The chain is built from TRBV5-1 and TRBJ2-7; D gene ambiguous. The ends were cut back, 2 bases at V and 3 bases at J, with 12 bases in the middle. The CDR3 covers 14 residues. Germline values: CDR1 SGHRS, CDR2 YFSETQ. The CDR3 DNA sequence: TGCGCCAGCAGCTTTCGTGACAACGACTACGAGCAGTACTTC. It is translated as CASSFRDNDYEQYF.

This clonotype has ten or more counts. The rearrangement joins TRBV7-2 to TRBJ2-1; no reliable D call. Germline CDR1 and CDR2: SGHTA and FQGNSA. V shed 1 base and J shed 4 bases, with 8 bases lying between them. The CDR3 is 14 amino acids. DNA for the CDR3: TGTGCCAGCAGCTTAGATCAGCCATACAATGAGCAGTTCTTC. Translation: CASSLDQPYNEQFF.

This clonotype was counted many times. This chain uses TRBV11-3 with TRBJ2-1, with D perhaps TRBD1 or TRBD2 (6 bases each). The V end was cut by 4 bases, the J end by 3 bases, with 16 bases between. Germline V CDR1 and CDR2: SGHNT, YENEEA. The CDR3 is made up of 16 amino acids. The CDR3 protein is CASSSGRGTNYNEQFF. As DNA, the CDR3 is TGTGCCAGCAGCTCCGGTCGGGGGACAAACTACAATGAGCAGTTCTTC.

The table lists this clonotype with a few counts. The chain has TRBV7-9 and TRBJ1-2; no clear D gene. Trimming removed 3 bases at V and 5 bases at J, with 10 bases between. Germline V gene sequence: CDR1 SEHNR, CDR2 FQNEAQ (reference sequence). This CDR3 spans 13 amino acids. CDR3 sequence (DNA): TGTGCCAGCAGCTTGTTGGGTCTATATGGCTACACCTTC. It yields the protein CASSLLGLYGYTF.

The chain recombines TRBV15 with TRBJ1-1; D not resolved. Germline CDR1 is LNHNV and CDR2 is YYDKDF (reference sequence). Trimming cost V 1 base and J 7 bases, with 7 bases left between them. This CDR3 is built from 12 residues. The CDR3 DNA is TGTGCCACCAGCAGAGGTTGGCTTGAAGCTTTCTTT. Amino acids: CATSRGWLEAFF.

The J gene is TRBJ1-1, the V gene TRBV29-1; TRBD1 might be the D (6 bases). Per germline, CDR1 SQVTM and CDR2 ANQGSEA. V lost 8 bases to trimming and J lost 5 bases, with 18 bases between them. The CDR3 loop spans 13 amino acids. The CDR3 spells CSFIQGWGTEAFF. The CDR3 nucleotides read TGCAGCTTCATACAGGGTTGGGGGACTGAAGCTTTCTTT. The variable domain in full, completed from reference TRBV29-1 and TRBJ1-1, reads SAVISQKPSRDICQRGTSLTIQCQVDSQVTMMFWYRQQPGQSLTLIATANQGSEATYESGFVIDKFPISRPNLTFSTLTVSNMSPEDSSIYLCSFIQGWGTEAFFGQGTRLTVV.

CDR3 bases: TGTGCCAGCAGCGCAGAAGGCTACGAGCAGTACTTC. Translating gives CASSAEGYEQYF. The chain couples TRBV9 to TRBJ2-7; no reliable D call. V lost 3 bases and J 3 bases, leaving 7 bases between the germline ends. The CDR3 runs 12 residues. The germline V gene has CDR1 SGDLS and CDR2 YYNGEE.

This clonotype occurred many times. The chain has TRBV28 and TRBJ2-7; D is possibly TRBD1 (6 bases). Trimming shortened V by 1 base and J by 5 bases, and 12 bases separated the two germline ends. Germline V gene sequence: CDR1 MDHEN, CDR2 SYDVKM. CDR3 size: 14 residues. Written as DNA, the CDR3 is TGTGCCAGCAGTTTATACCAGGGGATCAACGAGCAGTACTTC. Translation gives CASSLYQGINEQYF.

This clonotype was counted ten times or more. The chain joins TRBV5-1 to TRBJ2-1; TRBD2 aligns across 11 bases. The J segment lost 10 bases and the V segment lost 4 bases, leaving 13 bases of the junction unmatched. Germline values: CDR1 SGHRS, CDR2 YFSETQ. The CDR3 spans 16 residues. The CDR3 bases are TGCGCCAGCAGCCCGACTAGCGGGACCCTGCAGGGGGAGCAGTTCTTC. Its translation is CASSPTSGTLQGEQFF.

This clonotype was recorded many times. The chain carries TRBV7-9 and TRBJ2-1, with TRBD2 matching 8 bases. This CDR3 contains 17 residues. CDR1 and CDR2 from the germline V gene are SEHNR and FQNEAQ (reference sequence). V was clipped by 0 bases and J by 4 bases; unmatched bases: 8. In DNA form, the CDR3 reads TGTGCCAGCAGCTTAGCGCCGGGCGGGAGGCCATACAATGAGCAGTTCTTC. It encodes CASSLAPGGRPYNEQFF.

This clonotype was recorded at least ten times. This sequence joins TRBV10-2 and TRBJ2-7; 7 bases agree with TRBD2. V lost 8 bases and J lost 7; bases outside the gene matches: 5. The CDR3 contains 11 residues. Germline assignment: CDR1 WSHSY and CDR2 SAAADI. As DNA, the CDR3 is TGCGCCAGCGCAGGGCGGGGGGAGCAGTACTTC. Translation: CASAGRGEQYF.

This clonotype was picked up a small number of times. The chain combines TRBV4-3 with TRBJ2-1; 13 bases agree with TRBD2. Trimming at V came to 2 bases and at J to 6 bases, leaving 7 bases not matched to a gene. This CDR3 region has 17 residues. Per germline, CDR1 LGHNA and CDR2 YSLEER. CDR3 in DNA: TGCGCCAGCAGCCAACCGGGACTAGCGGGAACCGGCAATGAGCAGTTCTTC. As protein: CASSQPGLAGTGNEQFF.

This clonotype was picked up a small number of times. The rearrangement uses TRBV15 and TRBJ2-1, with D unclear. In germline, CDR1 is LNHNV, CDR2 YYDKDF (reference sequence). The CDR3 is 13 residues long. The V and J ends lost 1 base and 7 bases respectively, with 8 bases between them. The CDR3, as DNA: TGTGCCACCAGCAGAGTAATTCGAAATGAGCAGTTCTTC. This sequence encodes CATSRVIRNEQFF.

This clonotype was found many times. The chain employs TRBV28 and TRBJ1-5; D is unresolved. The CDR3 spans 14 residues. The germline V gene encodes CDR1 MDHEN and CDR2 SYDVKM. The V end lost 5 bases, the J end lost 7 bases, and 15 bases lay between the germline ends. CDR3 amino acids: CASSLPVWAQPQHF. For the CDR3, the DNA is TGTGCCAGCAGTCTCCCCGTGTGGGCGCAGCCCCAGCATTTT.

This clonotype was observed at least ten times. V and J are TRBV6-2 or TRBV6-3 and TRBJ2-2, with 11 bases matching TRBD2. The CDR3 covers 16 residues. Germline trimming cut 5 bases from V and 4 bases from J; bases unmatched to any gene: 6. CDR1 is MNHEY, CDR2 SVGEGT, per germline. The CDR3 loop is CASSGRTSGFTGELFF. DNA for the CDR3: TGTGCCAGCAGTGGACGGACTAGCGGGTTCACCGGGGAGCTGTTTTTT.

This clonotype was counted at least ten times. The rearrangement joins TRBV30 to TRBJ1-1; TRBD1 might be the D (6 bases). Germline CDR1 and CDR2: GTSNPN and SVGIG (reference sequence). With 3 bases removed from V and 4 bases from J, the gap between germline ends came to 9 bases. The CDR3 extends over 12 amino acids. The CDR3 here is CAWSEGGTEAFF. CDR3 nucleotide sequence: TGTGCCTGGAGCGAGGGGGGCACTGAAGCTTTCTTT.

This clonotype has ten or more counts. V usage is TRBV5-1 and J usage is TRBJ1-2; the D is unclear. This CDR3 spans 15 amino acids. CDR1 is SGHRS, CDR2 YFSETQ, per germline. Trimming took off 1 base at V and 2 bases at J, with 12 bases between the two ends. CDR3: CASSLFQSPNYGYTF. CDR3 sequence (DNA): TGCGCCAGCAGCTTGTTCCAGTCTCCCAACTATGGCTACACCTTC.

This clonotype was counted a few times. The chain carries TRBV28 and TRBJ1-4; TRBD1 might be the D (6 bases). The germline gives CDR1 MDHEN, CDR2 SYDVKM. V lost 8 bases and J 5 bases, leaving 12 bases between the germline ends. The CDR3 is 13 residues long. CDR3 protein: CASSEGGNEKLFF. Written as DNA, the CDR3 is TGTGCCAGCTCTGAGGGGGGAAATGAAAAACTGTTTTTT.

This clonotype was detected ten times or more. The chain employs TRBV28 and TRBJ1-1; 8 bases are shared with TRBD1. The V segment lost 4 bases and the J segment 5 bases; nucleotides outside the gene matches: 12. Germline V lookup: CDR1 MDHEN, CDR2 SYDVKM. This CDR3 has 16 residues. CDR3 nucleotide sequence: TGTGCCAGCAGTTCCAATTTACAGGGGGTTCATACTGAAGCTTTCTTT. It is translated as CASSSNLQGVHTEAFF. The entire variable domain, with the rest obtained from reference TRBV28 and TRBJ1-1, is as follows: DVKVTQSSRYLVKRTGEKVFLECVQDMDHENMFWYRQDPGLGLRLIYFSYDVKMKEKGDIPEGYSVSREKKERFSLILESASTNQTSMYLCASSSNLQGVHTEAFFGQGTRLTVV.

This clonotype has a handful of counts. This chain joins TRBV24-1 and TRBJ1-3, with D unclear. This CDR3 region has 15 residues. CDR1 is KGHDR, CDR2 SFDVKD, per germline. V was shortened by 4 bases and J by 0 bases, with 9 bases between the two germline ends. The CDR3 region is CATSDPRSSGNTIYF. CDR3 in DNA: TGTGCCACCAGTGACCCACGGAGCTCTGGAAACACCATATATTTT.

The table lists this clonotype with many counts. This rearrangement joins TRBV7-2 to TRBJ2-4, with TRBD2 matching 13 bases. The CDR3 covers 16 residues. Germline V gene lookup returns CDR1 SGHTA and CDR2 FQGNSA. Germline trimming cut 5 bases from V and 8 bases from J; bases unmatched to any gene: 9. The CDR3: CASSSGLAGVSDIQYF. CDR3 sequence (DNA): TGTGCCAGCAGCAGTGGACTAGCGGGAGTCTCGGACATTCAGTACTTC.

This clonotype was detected many times. The chain combines TRBV28 with TRBJ1-2; maybe TRBD1 (5 bases). Trimming took off 6 bases at V and 5 bases at J, with 16 bases between the two ends. CDR1 MDHEN and CDR2 SYDVKM come from the germline V gene. This CDR3 has 14 residues. This CDR3 reads CASRDSRVGYGYTF. The CDR3 region has the DNA TGTGCCAGCAGAGACTCCAGGGTGGGGTATGGCTACACCTTC.

The chain recombines TRBV24-1 with TRBJ2-7, with D uncertain. The CDR3 consists of 15 residues. Germline CDR1 and CDR2: KGHDR and SFDVKD. V was shortened by 7 bases and J by 5 bases, with 20 bases between the two germline ends. The CDR3 here is CATSTTGRLEHEQYF. The CDR3, as DNA: TGTGCCACCAGCACCACGGGCCGTCTTGAGCACGAGCAGTACTTC.

This clonotype was recorded many times. The chain links TRBV6-2 or TRBV6-3 to TRBJ2-6; D might be TRBD1 or TRBD2, each matching 5 bases. Deletions cut 4 bases from V and 0 bases from J, with 19 bases between. Germline V gives CDR1 MNHEY, CDR2 SVGEGT. This CDR3 is 19 amino acids long. This CDR3 is CASSSGTGRPNSGANVLTF. In DNA, the CDR3 is TGTGCCAGCAGTTCGGGGACGGGAAGACCTAACTCTGGGGCCAACGTCCTGACTTTC.